These 28 T cell receptor beta chains came from one sample sequenced in a study of human T cells and chemical hapten exposure. Time point: patch test 2, 6 weeks after DPC sensitization. Described treatment: therapeutic diphenylcyclopropenone sensitization with weekly scalp DPC. TCRdb itself ran the RACE reads through MiXCR, one entry per CDR3 protein. Of about 400,000 distinct CDR3 sequences in the sample, about 6.9% were seen once. The sample in question was whole blood, obtained in connection with sensitization to the hapten diphenylcyclopropenone (DPC). The source of these receptors is a woman aged 18-30 years with alopecia areata. Some clones in this sample may be carry-over from other donors' samples.

J is TRBJ2-1 and V is TRBV20-1, with no clear D. The V end lost 3 bases, the J end lost 0 bases, and 24 bases lay between the germline ends. This CDR3 region has 19 residues. CDR1 DFQATT and CDR2 SNEGSKA come from the germline V gene (reference sequence). CDR3 sequence (DNA): TGCAGTGCTAGTCCTATGAGGCGGCACCCAGGCTCCTCCTACAATGAGCAGTTCTTC. Translated, it gives CSASPMRRHPGSSYNEQFF.

The rearrangement links TRBV20-1 to TRBJ1-4; weak D call: TRBD1 (5 bases). V shed 6 bases and J shed 8 bases, with 19 bases lying between them. CDR1 DFQATT and CDR2 SNEGSKA come from the germline V gene (reference sequence). The CDR3 contains 14 residues. CDR3 loop: CSARGVFSLEKLFF. As DNA, the CDR3 is TGCAGTGCGAGGGGAGTGTTCTCTCTGGAAAAACTGTTTTTT.

The rearrangement links TRBV12-3 or TRBV12-4 to TRBJ1-5, with D hard to call. Trimming stripped 3 bases from V and 4 bases from J, with 10 bases between. The CDR3 is 14 residues long. The CDR3 protein is CASSFGRPNQPQHF. CDR3 nucleotide sequence: TGTGCCAGCAGTTTTGGCAGACCGAATCAGCCCCAGCATTTT.

This clonotype was found many times. The chain joins TRBV29-1 to TRBJ2-3; no clear D. The CDR3 has 12 residues. The V and J ends lost 6 bases and 0 bases respectively, with 7 bases between them. Germline V gives CDR1 SQVTM, CDR2 ANQGSEA. The CDR3 coding sequence is TGCAGCGTCCAATCCAGCACAGATACGCAGTATTTT. This translates into CSVQSSTDTQYF.

This clonotype was counted a few times. The genes are TRBV20-1 and TRBJ1-1, with D tentatively TRBD1 (5 bases). Germline V gene sequence: CDR1 DFQATT, CDR2 SNEGSKA (reference sequence). The CDR3 contains 12 residues. V was shortened by 4 bases and J by 5 bases, with 11 bases between the two germline ends. The DNA of the CDR3 is TGCAGTGCTATCGTGGGGGAAACTGAAGCTTTCTTT. It codes for CSAIVGETEAFF.

This clonotype was observed at least ten times. The chain is built from TRBV29-1 and TRBJ1-4; the match to TRBD1 covers 8 bases. The ends lost 4 bases at V and 8 bases at J; junction bases unmatched: 9. The CDR3 is 14 residues long. Germline V gives CDR1 SQVTM, CDR2 ANQGSEA. CDR3 coding DNA: TGCAGCGTTGCTGACAGGGGAGGTTGGGAAAAACTGTTTTTT. Protein: CSVADRGGWEKLFF.

V is TRBV5-1 and J is TRBJ2-3, with no clear D. The V gene lost 0 bases and the J gene lost 11 bases, with 13 bases spanning the gap. This CDR3 comprises 13 residues. Germline V lookup: CDR1 SGHRS, CDR2 YFSETQ. DNA of the CDR3: TGCGCCAGCAGCTTGGAGGGCAGAATCGGGCAGTATTTT. Protein product: CASSLEGRIGQYF.

On this clonotype: It may be a read error: a sequence one base away is much more abundant. The genes are TRBV4-2 and TRBJ2-1, with TRBD2 matching 7 bases. The germline gives CDR1 LGHNA, CDR2 YNFKEQ. Trimming removed 4 bases from V and 11 bases from J; junction bases left unmatched: 14. The CDR3 length is 15 residues. The CDR3 reads CASSPRTGGLNQQFF. Written as DNA, the CDR3 is TGTGCCAGCAGCCCTCGGACGGGGGGTCTTAATCAGCAGTTCTTC.

In this sample, this clonotype turned up many times. The chain has TRBV7-2 and TRBJ1-6, with D possibly TRBD1 on 5 matching bases. This CDR3 region has 16 residues. Trimming stripped 1 base from V and 10 bases from J, with 17 bases between. Germline V gene data show CDR1 as SGHTA and CDR2 as FQGNSA. CDR3 in amino acids: CASSLGMVRAGSPLHF. CDR3 sequence (DNA): TGTGCCAGCAGCTTAGGAATGGTCAGGGCGGGATCACCCCTCCACTTT.

This sequence joins TRBV6-5 and TRBJ1-6, with unresolved D. In germline, CDR1 is MNHEY, CDR2 SVGAGI. The CDR3 is 13 residues long. V lost 5 bases, J lost 6 bases, and 8 bases lay in between. CDR3 region: CASSRSINSPLHF. For the CDR3, the DNA is TGTGCCAGCAGTCGTTCCATTAATTCACCCCTCCACTTT.

The table lists this clonotype with many counts. The CDR3 coding sequence is TGTGCCAGCAGCTTAGATCCCCTAGCGGGGGACACCGGGGAGCTGTTTTTT. It is translated as CASSLDPLAGDTGELFF. The V gene is TRBV3-1, the J gene TRBJ2-2; 10 nucleotides agree with TRBD2. The CDR3 covers 17 residues. The ends lost 5 bases at V and 3 bases at J; junction bases unmatched: 9. The germline CDR1 and CDR2 sequences are LGHDT and YNNKEL (reference sequence).

Concerning this clonotype: Compared with germline, one end of the junction differs, possibly owing to a read error. The rearrangement joins TRBV12-5 to TRBJ1-1; the D is unclear. CDR1 and CDR2 from the germline V gene are LGHNT and FRNRAP. The CDR3 sequence is 9 residues long. The chain's CDR3 is CASGPFSRF. CDR3 sequence (DNA): TGTGCTAGTGGTCCATTCTCCCGCTTT.

This clonotype was counted at least ten times. This sequence joins TRBV29-1 and TRBJ1-1, with unresolved D. Germline assignment: CDR1 SQVTM and CDR2 ANQGSEA. The CDR3 runs 13 residues. Trimming cost V 7 bases and J 4 bases, with 16 bases left between them. This CDR3 reads CSGFPQTSTEAFF. CDR3 DNA: TGCAGCGGCTTTCCACAGACGAGCACTGAAGCTTTCTTT. Drawing the rest from reference TRBV29-1 and TRBJ1-1, the complete variable domain is SAVISQKPSRDICQRGTSLTIQCQVDSQVTMMFWYRQQPGQSLTLIATANQGSEATYESGFVIDKFPISRPNLTFSTLTVSNMSPEDSSIYLCSGFPQTSTEAFFGQGTRLTVV.

This clonotype appeared many times. The CDR3 reads CASSLGSPWGEKLFF. The CDR3 DNA reads TGTGCCAGCAGCTTAGGGTCTCCCTGGGGTGAAAAACTGTTTTTT. This chain connects TRBV7-8 to TRBJ1-4, with D unresolved. The V gene lost 1 base and the J gene lost 7 bases, with 13 bases spanning the gap. The CDR3 is 15 residues long. The germline V gene has CDR1 SGHVS and CDR2 FQNEAQ.

This clonotype turned up a few times. The rearrangement joins TRBV16 to TRBJ2-3, with a weak D call TRBD2 (6 bases). Per germline, CDR1 KGHSY and CDR2 FQNENV. The CDR3 is 16 amino acids. Trimming removed 0 bases from V and 6 bases from J, with 16 bases in between. This CDR3 is CASSQSSRGRGDTQYF. The CDR3 coding sequence is TGTGCCAGCAGCCAATCGTCGCGGGGCCGGGGGGATACGCAGTATTTT.

This clonotype was recorded many times. This chain links TRBV18 with TRBJ2-5, with TRBD1 matching over 9 bases. Germline-derived CDR1 and CDR2 are KGHSH and LQKENI. This CDR3 contains 15 residues. V shed 1 base and J 4 bases; nucleotides not matched to a gene: 4. CDR3 residues: CASSPLGQGIETQYF. CDR3 DNA: TGTGCCAGCTCACCACTGGGACAGGGAATAGAGACCCAGTACTTC.

This clonotype was detected a few times. This sequence joins TRBV2 and TRBJ1-2, with D possibly being TRBD1 (6 bases). Germline V gives CDR1 SNHLY, CDR2 FYNNEI. The V and J ends lost 8 bases and 0 bases respectively, with 13 bases between them. The CDR3 has 14 residues. CDR3 coding DNA: TGTGCCAGCGGGGAAGGGGGGGCTAACTATGGCTACACCTTC. This translates into CASGEGGANYGYTF. Full variable domain (outside the CDR3, taken from reference TRBV2 and TRBJ1-2): EPEVTQTPSHQVTQMGQEVILRCVPISNHLYFYWYRQILGQKVEFLVSFYNNEISEKSEIFDDQFSVERPDGSNFTLKIRSTKLEDSAMYFCASGEGGANYGYTFGSGTRLTVV.

The rearrangement uses TRBV3-1 and TRBJ2-1, with D perhaps matching TRBD1 (5 bases). The V gene lost 0 bases and the J gene lost 2 bases, with 8 bases spanning the gap. The germline V gene encodes CDR1 LGHDT and CDR2 YNNKEL (reference sequence). CDR3 length equals 15 residues. The CDR3 loop is CASSQEVGPYNEQFF. DNA for the CDR3: TGTGCCAGCAGCCAAGAGGTGGGGCCCTACAATGAGCAGTTCTTC.

This clonotype was observed a few times. The rearrangement joins TRBV6-1 to TRBJ1-4; D not resolved. Germline V lookup: CDR1 MNHNS, CDR2 SASEGT. V lost 6 bases and J 7 bases, leaving 12 bases between the germline ends. CDR3 size: 13 residues. In DNA, the CDR3 is TGTGCCAGCAGCCGTGGGCGTGCTGAAAAACTGTTTTTT. Its translation: CASSRGRAEKLFF.

V usage is TRBV20-1 and J usage is TRBJ1-1, with a tentative D call TRBD1 (5 bases). This CDR3 region has 13 residues. The germline CDR1 and CDR2 sequences are DFQATT and SNEGSKA (reference sequence). Trimming pared 0 bases from V and 6 bases from J, leaving 11 bases between. The CDR3 protein is CSARDRTGAEAFF. Here the CDR3 DNA reads TGCAGTGCTAGAGATCGGACGGGGGCTGAAGCTTTCTTT.

In this sample, this clonotype turned up a few times. The chain has TRBV6-4 and TRBJ2-3, with 11 bases aligning to TRBD2. The CDR3 has 16 amino acids. V gave up 6 bases and J gave up 3 bases; unmatched junction bases: 8. The germline CDR1 and CDR2 sequences are MRHNA and SNTAGT. The CDR3 nucleotides are TGTGCCAGCAGCCAAGATAGCGGGGGGGGAACAGATACGCAGTATTTT. The encoded protein is CASSQDSGGGTDTQYF.

There are many counts of this clonotype. This sequence joins TRBV20-1 and TRBJ2-3; a possible D gene is TRBD2 (7 bases). Trimming removed 7 bases from V and 2 bases from J, with 22 bases in between. The germline CDR1 and CDR2 sequences are DFQATT and SNEGSKA (reference sequence). The CDR3 length is 16 residues. CDR3 loop: CSGLPLRGGNTDTQYF. The CDR3 region has the DNA TGCAGTGGACTGCCTCTTCGCGGGGGCAACACAGATACGCAGTATTTT.

The gene calls are TRBV12-3 or TRBV12-4 and TRBJ2-1, with 7 bases identical to TRBD1. The CDR3 extends over 14 amino acids. After removal of 6 bases from V and 2 bases from J, the junction contained 4 bases not matched to a gene. The CDR3 region has the DNA TGTGCCAGCAGCCTACAGGGGACCTACAATGAGCAGTTCTTC. Its translation is CASSLQGTYNEQFF.

In this sample, this clonotype turned up many times. The V gene is TRBV5-1, the J gene TRBJ1-1, with 7 bases lining up with TRBD1. J lost 0 bases, V lost 4 bases, and 9 bases had no gene match. Germline CDR1 reads SGHRS; CDR2 reads YFSETQ. The CDR3 is made up of 16 amino acids. The CDR3 is CASSPSPGTVNTEAFF. As DNA, the CDR3 is TGCGCCAGCAGCCCAAGTCCCGGGACAGTGAACACTGAAGCTTTCTTT.

The chain couples TRBV7-9 to TRBJ2-3; D unresolved. The CDR3 runs to 14 residues. Trimming shortened V by 3 bases and J by 4 bases, and 11 bases separated the two germline ends. CDR1 and CDR2 (germline): SEHNR, FQNEAQ (reference sequence). The CDR3 nucleotides read TGTGCCAGCAGCTTTAGCCCCGGCGCAGATACGCAGTATTTT. Amino acids: CASSFSPGADTQYF.

The chain links TRBV4-1 to TRBJ1-5; no firm D call. The CDR3 runs 15 residues. Trimming shortened V by 5 bases and J by 0 bases, and 11 bases separated the two germline ends. Germline V gene sequence: CDR1 MGHRA, CDR2 YSYEKL. The CDR3 spells CASSTRHYSNQPQHF. CDR3 coding DNA: TGCGCCAGCAGCACCCGTCATTATAGCAATCAGCCCCAGCATTTT.

This clonotype was seen repeatedly, ten times or more. The chain carries TRBV5-6 and TRBJ1-2; 7 nucleotides match TRBD1. Germline assignment: CDR1 SGHDT and CDR2 YYEEEE. V dropped 0 bases and J dropped 3; count of bases not matched to a gene: 5. This CDR3 is 15 amino acids long. CDR3 DNA: TGTGCCAGCAGCTTGGTAGACAGGGAGGACTATGGCTACACCTTC. Translated: CASSLVDREDYGYTF.

This clonotype was observed many times. This chain connects TRBV4-1 to TRBJ2-2; no clear D gene. This CDR3 region has 16 residues. V was cut by 0 bases and J by 1 base, with 9 bases left in between. CDR1 is MGHRA, CDR2 YSYEKL, per germline. The CDR3 nucleotides read TGCGCCAGCAGCCAAGAAGAGTGGCTGAACACCGGGGAGCTGTTTTTT. Protein: CASSQEEWLNTGELFF.